This passage covers 3 T cell receptor beta chains from one sample sequenced in a study of CD4 and CD8 cells across lung adenocarcinoma regions. One entry per CDR3 protein, called by TCRdb with MiXCR from the PCR reads. This sample has approximately 2,500 distinct CDR3 sequences, with roughly 51% found just once. The sequenced sample was CD4+ T cells from the center of a lung tumor. These receptors all stem from a female donor with lung adenocarcinoma. The CD4 and CD8 labels of this study may be unreliable.

This clonotype came up a few times. This chain uses TRBV6-1 with TRBJ1-1; TRBD1 agrees at 10 bases. Germline assignment: CDR1 MNHNS and CDR2 SASEGT. V lost 7 bases to trimming and J lost 3 bases; unmatched junction nucleotides: 5. This CDR3 is built from 14 residues. Written as DNA, the CDR3 is TGTGCCAGCAAATCCGGGACAGGGGACACTGAAGCTTTCTTT. The encoded protein is CASKSGTGDTEAFF.

J is TRBJ2-3 and V is TRBV6-5, with D hard to call. The tail of the sequence fits TRBJ2-5 better, so the J call may be wrong. Germline values: CDR1 MNHEY, CDR2 SVGAGI. The CDR3 loop spans 15 amino acids. CDR3 nucleotide sequence: TGTGCCAGCAGTTACGTCCTAAATCCCCTGGAGACCCAGTACTTC. It codes for CASSYVLNPLETQYF.

V and J are TRBV6-2 or TRBV6-3 and TRBJ2-5; TRBD2 agrees at 15 bases. Looked up from germline, CDR1 is MNHEY and CDR2 is SVGEGT. The length of the CDR3 is 19 residues. The J segment lost 0 bases and the V segment lost 5 bases, leaving 10 bases of the junction unmatched. In DNA, the CDR3 is TGTGCCAGCAGTCACCTGGGACTAGCGGGAGGTCCGTACCAAGAGACCCAGTACTTC. Its protein is CASSHLGLAGGPYQETQYF.